A single T cell receptor (beta chain) is shown here with its context. Its specificity is not known. Germline loops: CDR1 LNHNV, CDR2 YYDKDF (reference sequence). The CDR3 sequence is 15 residues long. Trimming took 0 bases from V and 4 from J, leaving 13 bases between them. Generated by immunoSEQ multiplex PCR, the TCRdb table keeps only in-frame clones and is missing some. The sample has fewer than 400,000 clones; approximately 79% are singletons. The sample is drawn from a study of shared clonotypes between healthy human individuals. Into CD45RA+ naive and CD45RA-negative memory subsets, the CD4+ cells were split. Whole-study results and caveats: In contrast to clonotypes shared by all four donors, non-shared clonotypes had lower generation probabilities.

The V and J genes are TRBV15 and TRBJ2-7, with no clear D. Sequenced material: memory CD4+ T cells sorted from blood. Subset described: CD45RA-negative fraction. This receptor was taken from a man aged 30 to 39 in good health. The CDR3 protein is CATSRDQEWAYEQYF. The CDR3 DNA is TGTGCCACCAGCAGAGATCAGGAGTGGGCGTACGAGCAGTACTTC.